This T cell receptor beta chain stems from a study of shared clonotypes between healthy human individuals. Study findings and constraints: The study drew on few donors, limiting represented genetic and exposure-history diversity.

Remarks on this clone: Its target is unknown.

Assay: immunoSEQ multiplex PCR; the TCRdb copy retains only in-frame clones and omits some. The table shows fewer than 550,000 clones, with nearly 80% occurring only once. This CDR3 contains 14 residues. Germline lookup yields CDR1 SGHDT and CDR2 YYEEEE. The V gene lost 3 bases and the J gene lost 6 bases, with 13 bases spanning the gap. Donors were healthy HIV-negative adults without recently reported acute infections or vaccinations. Only Caucasian adults living in Nashville, Tennessee served as donors. This TCR was recovered from a woman aged 35 to 49 in good health. Some clones in this sample may be carry-over from other donors' samples. The chain couples TRBV5-6 to TRBJ2-1; unclear D gene. Sequenced: PBMCs. The CDR3 nucleotides are TGTGCCAGCAGCTCCCCAGGCCCCTCCAATGAGCAGTTCTTC. Protein sequence: CASSSPGPSNEQFF.